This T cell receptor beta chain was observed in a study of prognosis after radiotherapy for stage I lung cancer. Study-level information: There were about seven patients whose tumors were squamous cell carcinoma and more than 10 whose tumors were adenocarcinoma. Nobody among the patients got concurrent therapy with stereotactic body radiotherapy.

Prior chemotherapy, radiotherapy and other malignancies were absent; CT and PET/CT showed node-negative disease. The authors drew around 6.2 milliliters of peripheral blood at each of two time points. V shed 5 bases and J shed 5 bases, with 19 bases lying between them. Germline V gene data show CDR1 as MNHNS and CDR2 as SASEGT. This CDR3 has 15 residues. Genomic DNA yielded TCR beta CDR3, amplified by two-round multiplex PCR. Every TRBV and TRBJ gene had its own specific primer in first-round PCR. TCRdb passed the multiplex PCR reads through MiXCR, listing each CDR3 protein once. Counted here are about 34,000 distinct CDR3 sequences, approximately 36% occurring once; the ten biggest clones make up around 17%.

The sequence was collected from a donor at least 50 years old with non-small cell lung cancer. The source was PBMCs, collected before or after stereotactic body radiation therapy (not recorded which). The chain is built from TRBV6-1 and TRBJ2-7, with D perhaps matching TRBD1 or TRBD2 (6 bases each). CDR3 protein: CASSSRMGGRNEQYF. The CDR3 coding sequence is TGTGCCAGCAGTAGCCGAATGGGGGGCAGAAACGAGCAGTACTTC.